These 6 T cell receptor beta chains were all obtained from the same sample, sequenced in a study of T cell clonality in common variable immunodeficiency. Their antigens are not known. General observations from the study: Reportedly, TCR beta sequences from common variable immunodeficiency showed fewer deletions and N-nucleotide insertions.

Measured with immunoSEQ multiplex PCR; TCRdb has only the in-frame clones, and not every one. The sample was found to contain around 25,000 clones, and every one recurs. The sample taken for sequencing was peripheral blood mononuclear cells. The receptor set was obtained from a human donor with common variable immunodeficiency.

This clone qualifies as medium-sized (0.01 to 0.1%). The sequence runs out 3 residues before the end of the CDR3; the remainder is reconstructed from the germline J gene. The V call is TRBV20-1, the J call TRBJ2-1, with D perhaps TRBD2 (7 bases). V lost 3 bases to trimming and J lost 7 bases, with 16 bases between them. CDR1 and CDR2 from the germline V gene are DFQATT and SNEGSKA (reference sequence). This CDR3 spans 14 amino acids. The CDR3 DNA, read in part, is TGCAGTGCTAGTGCGGGGGCCTTTAGGAATGAG. Amino acids: CSASAGAFRNE. The entire CDR3 protein reads CSASAGAFRNEQFF.

This clone has a count of ten or more. Relative to the germline gene, one junction end is altered; a read error may explain this. The CDR3 here is CASSQEGGETQYF. Partial CDR3 DNA: TGCGCCAGCAGCCAAGAAGGTGGAGAGACC. The V call is TRBV4-2, the J call TRBJ2-5; D uncertain. The CDR3 goes on 3 residues after the read ends, and that part is filled in from the germline J gene. Germline V CDR1 and CDR2: LGHNA, YNFKEQ. The CDR3 is 13 residues long.

This clone has a count of ten or more. The missing CDR3 end, 3 residues past where the read stops, is filled in from the germline J gene. This chain joins TRBV7-2 and TRBJ1-1; the D is unclear. From germline, CDR1 is SGHTA and CDR2 FQGNSA. Trimming pared 1 base from V and 6 bases from J, leaving 9 bases between. There are 13 residues in the CDR3. CDR3 DNA, as far as it was read: TGTGCCAGCAGCTTAGGTGGCAGGTCTGAA. Translating gives CASSLGGRSE. The whole CDR3 reads CASSLGGRSEAFF. Full variable domain (remainder filled in from reference TRBV7-2 and TRBJ1-1): GAGVSQSPSNKVTEKGKDVELRCDPISGHTALYWYRQSLGQGLEFLIYFQGNSAPDKSGLPSDRFSAERTGGSVSTLTIQRTQQEDSAVYLCASSLGGRSEAFFGQGTRLTVV.

This clone was counted ten times or more. Coverage ceases 3 residues before the CDR3 finishes, and the germline J gene fills in the end. The V and J genes are TRBV30 and TRBJ1-5, with 9 nucleotides matching TRBD1. The junction had 6 bases not matched to a gene; V was cut back by 2 bases and J by 7 bases. The V gene's germline CDR1 is GTSNPN and CDR2 SVGIG (reference sequence). The CDR3 is made up of 14 amino acids. CDR3 residues: CAWSSPDRGQPQHF. The covered CDR3 bases are TGTGCCTGGAGTAGCCCGGACAGGGGACAGCCC.

The table lists this clone with many counts. The CDR3 end is not reached by the read, which stops 3 residues before it; the germline J gene fills it in. The rearrangement uses TRBV7-6 and TRBJ2-5, with a possible D match to TRBD1 (6 bases). V was trimmed by 5 bases and J by 2 bases, leaving 12 bases between them. The CDR3 contains 14 residues. Germline lookup yields CDR1 SGHVS and CDR2 FNYEAQ. The CDR3 DNA, read in part, is TGTGCCAGCAGCCGTGGGACAAGGCAAGAGACC. This codes for CASSRGTRQET. In full, the CDR3 is CASSRGTRQETQYF.

This clone was observed at least ten times. The read stops 3 residues short of the end of the CDR3; the missing end is completed from the germline J gene. J is TRBJ1-2 and V is TRBV19; 10 positions match TRBD1. CDR1 and CDR2 (germline): LNHDA, SQIVND (reference sequence). J was trimmed by 0 bases and V by 10 bases; bases with no gene match: 8. The CDR3 is 15 amino acids. The covered CDR3 bases are TGTGCCACTACCGGGACAGGGGTCGCTAACTATGGC. It is translated as CATTGTGVANYG. The CDR3 reads in full as CATTGTGVANYGYTF.